Shown below are 21 T cell receptor beta chains from a single sample sequenced in a study of cytomegalovirus exposure and HLA in healthy donors. Vbeta (60) and Jbeta (13) primers were used in the PCR. Measured with immunoSEQ multiplex PCR; TCRdb has only the in-frame clones, and not every one. The sample yields around 190,000 clones, roughly 80% seen once. The sample taken for sequencing was PBMCs. The receptors here all came from a woman aged 25 to 39 in good health and CMV-seronegative.

The J gene is TRBJ2-1, the V gene TRBV10-3; 8 bases map to TRBD2. The CDR3 length is 15 residues. Looked up from germline, CDR1 is ENHRY and CDR2 is SYGVKD. V dropped 6 bases and J dropped 8; count of bases not matched to a gene: 12. The CDR3: CAIRAGGLHGDEQFF. The CDR3 DNA sequence: TGTGCCATCAGGGCGGGAGGACTTCACGGGGATGAGCAGTTCTTC.

This clone was found a few times. The CDR3 protein is CAWARASGAYEQYF. For the CDR3, the DNA is TGTGCCTGGGCTAGGGCTAGCGGGGCCTACGAGCAGTACTTC. This chain links TRBV30 with TRBJ2-7, with TRBD2 matching 9 bases. V trimming: 5 bases; J trimming: 2 bases; junction bases outside the gene matches: 7. The germline gives CDR1 GTSNPN, CDR2 SVGIG (reference sequence). CDR3 length: 14 amino acids.

For this clone: This same CDR3 is encoded by further DNA sequences in the sample. The rearrangement links TRBV5-1 to TRBJ2-5, with 8 bases lining up with TRBD2. The V segment lost 5 bases and the J segment 1 base; nucleotides outside the gene matches: 1. Germline V gives CDR1 SGHRS, CDR2 YFSETQ. CDR3 length equals 13 residues. This CDR3 reads CASSTSGQETQYF. Written as DNA, the CDR3 is TGCGCCAGCAGTACTAGCGGCCAAGAGACCCAGTACTTC.

This rearrangement joins TRBV4-1 to TRBJ2-1, with D perhaps matching TRBD2 (6 bases). This CDR3 comprises 15 residues. Trimming took 2 bases from V and 6 from J, leaving 14 bases between them. CDR1 is MGHRA, CDR2 YSYEKL, per germline. In DNA form, the CDR3 reads TGCGCCAGCAGCCAACTCGCGGGATGGGTCAATGAGCAGTTCTTC. Amino acids: CASSQLAGWVNEQFF.

V and J are TRBV19 and TRBJ1-2, with D possibly matching TRBD1 (6 bases). Trimming cost V 6 bases and J 2 bases, with 10 bases left between them. Germline V gives CDR1 LNHDA, CDR2 SQIVND (reference sequence). The CDR3 extends over 13 amino acids. The CDR3: CASRDGTNYGYTF. CDR3 sequence (DNA): TGTGCCAGTAGGGACGGGACAAACTATGGCTACACCTTC.

V is TRBV30 and J is TRBJ2-3, with 16 nucleotides matching TRBD2. CDR3 length equals 17 residues. From germline, CDR1 is GTSNPN and CDR2 SVGIG (reference sequence). The trim removed 3 bases at V and 2 bases at J, leaving 5 bases unmatched. CDR3 sequence (DNA): TGTGCCTGGAGCGAGGGACTAGCGGGGGGGTACACAGATACGCAGTATTTT. It codes for CAWSEGLAGGYTDTQYF.

The CDR3 spells CASRLLTSGGEETQYF. Written as DNA, the CDR3 is TGTGCCAGCAGGCTTTTGACTAGCGGGGGAGAAGAGACCCAGTACTTC. The chain is built from TRBV2 and TRBJ2-5, with TRBD2 matching 12 bases. This CDR3 comprises 16 residues. Germline V gene lookup returns CDR1 SNHLY and CDR2 FYNNEI. V dropped 6 bases and J dropped 3; count of bases not matched to a gene: 8.

The chain joins TRBV9 to TRBJ2-7, with 7 bases aligning to TRBD2. The CDR3 is made up of 14 amino acids. Losses at the gene ends were 2 bases for V and 4 bases for J; bases not matched to a gene: 6. Looked up from germline, CDR1 is SGDLS and CDR2 is YYNGEE. This CDR3 is CASSVGGYTYEQYF. CDR3 coding DNA: TGTGCCAGCAGCGTCGGGGGGTATACATACGAGCAGTACTTC. Full variable domain (remainder filled in from reference TRBV9 and TRBJ2-7): DSGVTQTPKHLITATGQRVTLRCSPRSGDLSVYWYQQSLDQGLQFLIQYYNGEERAKGNILERFSAQQFPDLHSELNLSSLELGDSALYFCASSVGGYTYEQYFGPGTRLTVT.

The chain carries TRBV10-3 and TRBJ1-2; tentatively, D is TRBD1 (5 bases). V was cut by 0 bases and J by 3 bases, with 14 bases left in between. The CDR3 runs to 16 residues. Germline V gene sequence: CDR1 ENHRY, CDR2 SYGVKD. In DNA form, the CDR3 reads TGTGCCATCAGTGAGTCGGTGCAGGGAAACTACTATGGCTACACCTTC. Its translation is CAISESVQGNYYGYTF.

On this clone: This same CDR3 is encoded by further DNA sequences in the sample. V usage is TRBV30 and J usage is TRBJ1-5, with TRBD1 as a possible D gene (5 bases). Trimming removed 0 bases at V and 4 bases at J, with 7 bases between. The CDR3 contains 13 residues. Germline V gene data show CDR1 as GTSNPN and CDR2 as SVGIG (reference sequence). This chain's CDR3 is CAWSVQGNQPQHF. In nucleotides, the CDR3 is TGTGCCTGGAGTGTGCAGGGAAATCAGCCCCAGCATTTT.

This clone was counted a few times. This chain uses TRBV2 with TRBJ1-2; perhaps TRBD1 as D (5 bases). The CDR3 covers 17 residues. V was clipped by 10 bases and J by 4 bases, with 28 bases between them. The germline V gene encodes CDR1 SNHLY and CDR2 FYNNEI. CDR3: CANYLAQGEGAGYGYTF. The CDR3 DNA sequence: TGTGCCAACTACCTCGCCCAGGGAGAGGGAGCGGGCTATGGCTACACCTTC. Supplemented by reference TRBV2 and TRBJ1-2, the full variable domain reads EPEVTQTPSHQVTQMGQEVILRCVPISNHLYFYWYRQILGQKVEFLVSFYNNEISEKSEIFDDQFSVERPDGSNFTLKIRSTKLEDSAMYFCANYLAQGEGAGYGYTFGSGTRLTVV.

The chain has TRBV19 and TRBJ2-1, with TRBD2 matching 14 bases. V gave up 4 bases and J gave up 7 bases; unmatched junction bases: 6. Germline CDR1 and CDR2: LNHDA and SQIVND (reference sequence). The CDR3 runs 16 residues. The CDR3 nucleotides read TGTGCCAGTAGTAAAATCGGACTAGCGGGGGGAAATGAGCAGTTCTTC. Translated, it gives CASSKIGLAGGNEQFF.

The chain employs TRBV29-1 and TRBJ2-5, with 8 positions matching TRBD1. Germline V gene lookup returns CDR1 SQVTM and CDR2 ANQGSEA. V shed 0 bases, J shed 5 bases, and the junction held 8 bases outside the gene matches. There are 15 residues in the CDR3. The CDR3 spells CSVEDPDRGGETQYF. For the CDR3, the DNA is TGCAGCGTTGAAGATCCCGACAGGGGCGGCGAGACCCAGTACTTC.

V and J are TRBV4-1 and TRBJ1-5, with a tentative D call TRBD1 (5 bases). The germline CDR1 and CDR2 sequences are MGHRA and YSYEKL. Trimming cost V 0 bases and J 4 bases, with 10 bases left between them. This CDR3 region has 15 residues. CDR3 residues: CASSQESRENQPQHF. CDR3 in DNA: TGCGCCAGCAGCCAAGAAAGCAGGGAAAATCAGCCCCAGCATTTT.

In this sample, this clone turned up a few times. This chain links TRBV6-5 with TRBJ1-1; D gene uncertain. This CDR3 comprises 13 residues. Germline CDR1 MNHEY, CDR2 SVGAGI. Trimming pared 9 bases from V and 0 bases from J, leaving 11 bases between. CDR3 DNA sequence: TGTGCCAGTCACAAAAACATGAACACTGAAGCTTTCTTT. Its protein product is CASHKNMNTEAFF.

The chain employs TRBV14 and TRBJ1-1; maybe TRBD1 (5 bases). Germline CDR1 reads SGHDN; CDR2 reads FVKESK. V lost 0 bases to trimming and J lost 1 base, with 15 bases between them. CDR3 size: 17 residues. The DNA of the CDR3 is TGTGCCAGCAGCCAAGATAGTATGACAGAGCCGAACACTGAAGCTTTCTTT. It is translated as CASSQDSMTEPNTEAFF. The whole variable domain, filled in from reference TRBV14 and TRBJ1-1, reads EAGVTQFPSHSVIEKGQTVTLRCDPISGHDNLYWYRRVMGKEIKFLLHFVKESKQDESGMPNNRFLAERTGGTYSTLKVQPAELEDSGVYFCASSQDSMTEPNTEAFFGQGTRLTVV.

The rearrangement uses TRBV5-1 and TRBJ2-7, with 8 bases lining up with TRBD1. This CDR3 region has 16 residues. Germline V CDR1 and CDR2: SGHRS, YFSETQ. The trim removed 0 bases at V and 5 bases at J, leaving 10 bases unmatched. CDR3 amino acids: CASSLDGQTGVNEQYF. CDR3 DNA: TGCGCCAGCAGCTTGGACGGGCAGACAGGGGTCAACGAGCAGTACTTC.

The CDR3, as DNA: TGTGCCACCAGCAGCTATTGGGGGGGGGCTGGTAACTATGGCTACACCTTC. Its translation: CATSSYWGGAGNYGYTF. The chain uses TRBV15 and TRBJ1-2; possibly TRBD1 for D (6 bases). Germline V CDR1 and CDR2: LNHNV, YYDKDF (reference sequence). The CDR3 contains 17 residues. The V gene lost 3 bases and the J gene lost 1 base, with 18 bases spanning the gap.

The chain uses TRBV9 and TRBJ2-1; D is possibly TRBD2 (6 bases). V was pared by 4 bases and J by 6 bases, with 17 bases between. Germline V gene lookup returns CDR1 SGDLS and CDR2 YYNGEE. CDR3 length: 15 amino acids. The CDR3 bases are TGTGCCAGCAGCCTCACCACGGGGGTACGCAATGAGCAGTTCTTC. Its translation is CASSLTTGVRNEQFF. Using reference TRBV9 and TRBJ2-1 for the parts outside the CDR3, the full variable domain is DSGVTQTPKHLITATGQRVTLRCSPRSGDLSVYWYQQSLDQGLQFLIQYYNGEERAKGNILERFSAQQFPDLHSELNLSSLELGDSALYFCASSLTTGVRNEQFFGPGTRLTVL.

V is TRBV9 and J is TRBJ1-1; a weak D match, TRBD1 (6 bases). Germline V gene sequence: CDR1 SGDLS, CDR2 YYNGEE. Trimming removed 4 bases from V and 1 base from J, with 14 bases in between. There are 15 residues in the CDR3. CDR3 sequence: CASSTHRAPNTEAFF. Here the CDR3 DNA reads TGTGCCAGCAGCACCCACAGGGCCCCGAACACTGAAGCTTTCTTT.

The V and J genes are TRBV7-9 and TRBJ1-4; D gene unclear. The ends were cut back, 3 bases at V and 2 bases at J, with 19 bases in the middle. Germline CDR1 and CDR2: SEHNR and FQNEAQ (reference sequence). There are 18 residues in the CDR3. The CDR3 nucleotides are TGTGCCAGCAGCTTTTCTGACAAACCCGGCTCTACTAATGAAAAACTGTTTTTT. Residues: CASSFSDKPGSTNEKLFF. Full variable domain (missing parts from reference TRBV7-9 and TRBJ1-4): DTGVSQNPRHKITKRGQNVTFRCDPISEHNRLYWYRQTLGQGPEFLTYFQNEAQLEKSRLLSDRFSAERPKGSFSTLEIQRTEQGDSAMYLCASSFSDKPGSTNEKLFFGSGTQLSVL.